A single sample is the source of the 18 T cell receptor beta chains below, sequenced in a study of beta chain features in type 1 diabetes. Study-wide results and limits: A moderate, significant TCRB CDR3 shortening appeared in type 1 diabetes across four CD4+ subsets.

These receptors have no known antigen. Reverse transcribing all isolated RNA meant expressed TCRB transcripts were sequenced. The data were produced by immunoSEQ multiplex PCR, yet TCRdb's version contains in-frame clones alone and is incomplete. Among 250,000 or so clones, approximately 15% were seen once, and the ten largest hold around 0.019%. Specimen: naive CD4+ T cells from blood. All receptors come from a young man with type 1 diabetes.

The chain uses TRBV7-9 and TRBJ2-7, with D possibly being TRBD1 (5 bases). Trimming shortened V by 3 bases and J by 1 base, and 7 bases separated the two germline ends. Germline-derived CDR1 and CDR2 are SEHNR and FQNEAQ (reference sequence). The CDR3 is 13 amino acids. The CDR3 spells CASSFTGSYEQYF. CDR3 DNA: TGTGCCAGCAGCTTCACAGGTTCCTACGAGCAGTACTTC.

The rearrangement links TRBV7-6 to TRBJ2-1; 10 bases match TRBD2. This CDR3 is 17 amino acids long. The junction had 6 bases not matched to a gene; V was cut back by 4 bases and J by 0 bases. Germline-derived CDR1 and CDR2 are SGHVS and FNYEAQ. The DNA for the CDR3 is TGTGCCAGCAGCTGGTCTAGCGGGGGTAGCTCCTACAATGAGCAGTTCTTC. Translating it yields CASSWSSGGSSYNEQFF.

This clone turned up a few times. V gene TRBV6-1 combines with J gene TRBJ1-1; tentatively, D is TRBD1 (5 bases). The CDR3 has 15 residues. V was clipped by 7 bases and J by 5 bases, with 20 bases between them. Germline CDR1 reads MNHNS; CDR2 reads SASEGT. This chain's CDR3 is CASTLGGGGRTEAFF. CDR3 coding DNA: TGTGCCAGCACCCTTGGTGGGGGAGGTAGGACTGAAGCTTTCTTT.

This clone was observed a handful of times. The chain has TRBV11-2 and TRBJ2-5, with D possibly matching TRBD1 (5 bases). V was trimmed by 4 bases and J by 5 bases, leaving 11 bases between them. Germline CDR1 reads SGHAT; CDR2 reads FQNNGV. CDR3 length: 13 residues. CDR3: CASSWGLGETQYF. CDR3 sequence (DNA): TGTGCCAGCAGCTGGGGCCTTGGGGAGACCCAGTACTTC.

J is TRBJ1-1 and V is TRBV23-1; D is uncertain. TRBV23-1 has ORF status, its function being uncertain. Trimming took off 4 bases at V and 6 bases at J, with 9 bases between the two ends. The CDR3 covers 12 residues. The CDR3 DNA is TGCGCCAGCAGTCCAAGGCGGCCTGAAGCTTTCTTT. It is translated as CASSPRRPEAFF.

This clone was picked up a small number of times. This chain links TRBV30 with TRBJ1-4, with a possible D match to TRBD1 (6 bases). The CDR3 runs to 14 residues. Between the trimmed V and J ends, which lost 7 bases and 8 bases, there was a span of 20 bases. CDR1 GTSNPN and CDR2 SVGIG come from the germline V gene (reference sequence). The chain's CDR3 is CALLLQGFGEKLFF. DNA of the CDR3: TGTGCCTTGCTTCTACAGGGATTTGGGGAAAAACTGTTTTTT.

The chain links TRBV7-2 to TRBJ2-7; 10 bases are a match to TRBD1. Germline CDR1 and CDR2: SGHTA and FQGNSA. V dropped 5 bases and J dropped 6; count of bases not matched to a gene: 7. The CDR3 spans 14 residues. The CDR3 region is CASSLAGTGVEQYF. In DNA form, the CDR3 reads TGTGCCAGCAGCCTCGCCGGGACAGGGGTCGAGCAGTACTTC.

The chain combines TRBV5-6 with TRBJ1-6; 8 nucleotides agree with TRBD1. The CDR3 sequence is 14 residues long. Germline V gene lookup returns CDR1 SGHDT and CDR2 YYEEEE. V gave up 0 bases and J gave up 10 bases; unmatched junction bases: 3. CDR3 sequence: CASSLGTGWSPLHF. The CDR3 DNA reads TGTGCCAGCAGCTTGGGGACAGGGTGGTCACCCCTCCACTTT. Filled out from reference TRBV5-6 and TRBJ1-6, the complete variable domain reads DAGVTQSPTHLIKTRGQQVTLRCSPKSGHDTVSWYQQALGQGPQFIFQYYEEEERQRGNFPDRFSGHQFPNYSSELNVNALLLGDSALYLCASSLGTGWSPLHFGNGTRLTVT.

V and J are TRBV5-4 and TRBJ2-1; 9 bases map to TRBD2. V shed 6 bases, J shed 5 bases, and the junction held 9 bases outside the gene matches. The CDR3 is 15 amino acids. Germline assignment: CDR1 SGHNT and CDR2 YYREEE (reference sequence). DNA for the CDR3: TGTGCCAGCACCTGGGCCAGCGGGAGGAACAATGAGCAGTTCTTC. Residues: CASTWASGRNNEQFF.

Concerning this clone itself: The sample carries other DNA sequences with the same CDR3. This chain joins TRBV2 and TRBJ2-7; 11 nucleotides agree with TRBD2. Per the germline V gene, CDR1 is SNHLY and CDR2 is FYNNEI. The length of the CDR3 is 14 residues. J gave up 0 bases and V 6 bases, and 1 base lay outside the gene matches. As DNA, the CDR3 is TGTGCCAGCAGAACTAGCGGGAGCTCCTACGAGCAGTACTTC. Its translation: CASRTSGSSYEQYF.

This clone was found a few times. J is TRBJ2-7 and V is TRBV5-8; 7 bases match TRBD1. Germline V CDR1 and CDR2: SGHTS, YDEGEE. Trimming took 4 bases from V and 7 from J; bases not matched to a gene: 8. The CDR3 loop spans 13 amino acids. This CDR3 is CASSPRGLGEQYF. CDR3 DNA: TGTGCCAGCAGCCCGAGGGGGCTGGGGGAGCAGTACTTC.

This chain uses TRBV18 with TRBJ1-1, with unresolved D. The CDR3 is 15 residues long. With 2 bases removed from V and 1 base from J, the gap between germline ends came to 11 bases. From germline, CDR1 is KGHSH and CDR2 LQKENI. The CDR3 is CASSPILEGNTEAFF. The CDR3 DNA sequence: TGTGCCAGCTCACCAATCTTGGAGGGGAACACTGAAGCTTTCTTT.

The chain's CDR3 is CASSVGDTRNTGELFF. For the CDR3, the DNA is TGTGCCAGCAGCGTTGGGGACACCAGGAACACCGGGGAGCTGTTTTTT. V gene TRBV9 combines with J gene TRBJ2-2; possible D gene TRBD1, 6 bases. CDR1 is SGDLS, CDR2 YYNGEE, per germline. The ends were cut back, 2 bases at V and 1 base at J, with 12 bases in the middle. The CDR3 has 16 residues.

This clone was seen a few times. The V call is TRBV2, the J call TRBJ2-7, with a weak D call TRBD2 (6 bases). The V end was cut by 3 bases, the J end by 3 bases, with 12 bases between. Germline V gene sequence: CDR1 SNHLY, CDR2 FYNNEI. The CDR3 is 14 residues long. In nucleotides, the CDR3 is TGTGCCAGCAGTGAGCCTAGCGCGAACTACGAGCAGTACTTC. Translating gives CASSEPSANYEQYF.

The chain employs TRBV7-9 and TRBJ2-7; perhaps TRBD2 as D (6 bases). The germline V gene has CDR1 SEHNR and CDR2 FQNEAQ (reference sequence). The CDR3 consists of 14 residues. Trimming removed 5 bases from V and 3 bases from J, with 14 bases in between. DNA for the CDR3: TGTGCCAGCAGCCTTGGGACTGGAGTCTACGAGCAGTACTTC. It translates to CASSLGTGVYEQYF.

This clone was seen a handful of times. The chain is built from TRBV9 and TRBJ1-2; 7 positions match TRBD1. V lost 3 bases, J lost 5 bases, and 7 bases stayed unmatched. The CDR3 is 14 amino acids. CDR1 and CDR2 from the germline V gene are SGDLS and YYNGEE. CDR3 region: CASSGSGQEYGYTF. The CDR3, as DNA: TGTGCCAGCAGCGGCTCAGGACAGGAGTATGGCTACACCTTC.

CDR3 protein: CASSSSGRGDEQFF. CDR3 nucleotide sequence: TGCGCCAGCAGCAGTAGCGGGAGAGGGGATGAGCAGTTCTTC. The gene calls are TRBV5-1 and TRBJ2-1; 9 bases fit TRBD2. V lost 4 bases to trimming and J lost 8 bases; unmatched junction nucleotides: 7. This CDR3 comprises 14 residues. In germline, CDR1 is SGHRS, CDR2 YFSETQ.

V gene TRBV6-5 combines with J gene TRBJ1-2; D not certain. Germline V gene lookup returns CDR1 MNHEY and CDR2 SVGAGI. The CDR3 has 14 residues. The ends were cut back, 6 bases at V and 4 bases at J, with 15 bases in the middle. The CDR3 protein is CASSRQGVSYGYTF. The CDR3 region has the DNA TGTGCCAGCAGCCGACAAGGCGTCAGCTATGGCTACACCTTC.